A single sample gave rise to the 18 T cell receptor beta chains below, sequenced in a study of beta chain features in type 1 diabetes listed by TCRdb under 2018. Library preparation employed the immunoSEQ multiplex PCR assay. The High Capacity cDNA Reverse Transcription Kit was used to reverse transcribe all of the isolated RNA, meaning that expressed TCRB transcripts were what got sequenced. This immuneACCESS table, as held by TCRdb, lists in-frame sequences with V and J called but not all clones. Of the missing ones, under half trace to an unresolved V gene in checked studies; the others have no known cause. This sample lists under 450,000 clones; approximately 13% were detected once. Of the sample, around 0.039% falls within the top ten clones. Input material: naive CD4+ T cells from blood. The meaning of the sample's cell subset or site label: true naive CD4+ T cells. All receptors come from a man younger than 40 in good health.

This clone was detected only a few times. The chain couples TRBV15 to TRBJ2-1, with D possibly matching TRBD1 (6 bases). The CDR3 totals 13 residues. Trimming stripped 3 bases from V and 5 bases from J, with 8 bases between. Germline V gene sequence: CDR1 LNHNV, CDR2 YYDKDF (reference sequence). The CDR3 nucleotides are TGTGCCACCAGCAGGGACAGAAACAATGAGCAGTTCTTC. Residues: CATSRDRNNEQFF. Combining the CDR3 with reference TRBV15 and TRBJ2-1 gives the whole variable domain DAMVIQNPRYQVTQFGKPVTLSCSQTLNHNVMYWYQQKSSQAPKLLFHYYDKDFNNEADTPDNFQSRRPNTSFCFLDIRSPGLGDTAMYLCATSRDRNNEQFFGPGTRLTVL.

This clone was detected many times. This chain links TRBV29-1 with TRBJ2-5, with 10 nucleotides matching TRBD1. CDR3 length equals 13 residues. Trimming took 6 bases from V and 4 from J; bases not matched to a gene: 5. Germline-derived CDR1 and CDR2 are SQVTM and ANQGSEA. The CDR3 bases are TGCAGCGTGATCCGGACAGGGGGAGAGACCCAGTACTTC. Protein: CSVIRTGGETQYF. Full variable domain (rest looked up from reference TRBV29-1 and TRBJ2-5): SAVISQKPSRDICQRGTSLTIQCQVDSQVTMMFWYRQQPGQSLTLIATANQGSEATYESGFVIDKFPISRPNLTFSTLTVSNMSPEDSSIYLCSVIRTGGETQYFGPGTRLLVL.

This chain connects TRBV7-2 to TRBJ1-3, with D possibly TRBD1 on 6 matching bases. This CDR3 contains 15 residues. The V gene's germline CDR1 is SGHTA and CDR2 FQGNSA. The V and J ends lost 1 base and 2 bases respectively, with 9 bases between them. The CDR3 bases are TGTGCCAGCAGCTTAGACAGGGTGGCTGGAAACACCATATATTTT. Its protein product is CASSLDRVAGNTIYF.

This clone was found a few times. This chain uses TRBV5-1 with TRBJ2-1; 9 nucleotides line up with TRBD1. CDR3 length equals 14 residues. CDR1 and CDR2 (germline): SGHRS, YFSETQ. After removal of 4 bases from V and 8 bases from J, the junction contained 7 bases not matched to a gene. This CDR3 is CASSGTGRDDEQFF. In DNA form, the CDR3 reads TGCGCCAGCAGCGGGACAGGGAGAGATGATGAGCAGTTCTTC.

The V gene is TRBV7-2, the J gene TRBJ2-5; possibly TRBD2 for D (7 bases). Germline V gene lookup returns CDR1 SGHTA and CDR2 FQGNSA. The CDR3 totals 15 residues. Trimming left V 2 bases short and J 1 base short, with 11 bases between. Here the CDR3 reads CASSLIGGLQETQYF. The DNA for the CDR3 is TGTGCCAGCAGCTTAATCGGGGGGCTCCAAGAGACCCAGTACTTC. The full variable domain, with the rest looked up from reference TRBV7-2 and TRBJ2-5, is GAGVSQSPSNKVTEKGKDVELRCDPISGHTALYWYRQSLGQGLEFLIYFQGNSAPDKSGLPSDRFSAERTGGSVSTLTIQRTQQEDSAVYLCASSLIGGLQETQYFGPGTRLLVL.

This clone was seen only a few times. The gene calls are TRBV25-1 and TRBJ2-5, with TRBD1 as a possible D gene (5 bases). The V end lost 1 base, the J end lost 4 bases, and 10 bases lay between the germline ends. CDR3 size: 14 residues. Germline-derived CDR1 and CDR2 are MGHDK and SYGVNS. In DNA form, the CDR3 reads TGTGCCAGCAGTGAATGGGGCCCGGTAGAGACCCAGTACTTC. It specifies CASSEWGPVETQYF.

V gene TRBV7-2 combines with J gene TRBJ2-5; D is perhaps TRBD2 (6 bases). V lost 2 bases and J lost 0, with 13 bases in between. CDR3 length: 16 amino acids. Looked up from germline, CDR1 is SGHTA and CDR2 is FQGNSA. The CDR3 DNA is TGTGCCAGCAGCTTATCCGGCGGGATGTACCAAGAGACCCAGTACTTC. This gives the protein CASSLSGGMYQETQYF.

This clone showed up just a few times. The genes are TRBV2 and TRBJ1-1, with D possibly being TRBD1 (5 bases). This CDR3 region has 13 residues. Germline V CDR1 and CDR2: SNHLY, FYNNEI. The V gene lost 4 bases and the J gene lost 2 bases, with 8 bases spanning the gap. CDR3 nucleotide sequence: TGTGCCAGCAGTGTGAGGGGAAACACTGAAGCTTTCTTT. This encodes CASSVRGNTEAFF.

The J gene is TRBJ2-5, the V gene TRBV7-9; D is uncertain. Germline V gene data show CDR1 as SEHNR and CDR2 as FQNEAQ (reference sequence). The CDR3 sequence is 12 residues long. V was cut by 5 bases and J by 4 bases, with 8 bases left in between. The CDR3, as DNA: TGTGCCAGCAGCATCTCCTTAGAGACCCAGTACTTC. It yields the protein CASSISLETQYF.

J is TRBJ2-3 and V is TRBV4-3; tentative D call: TRBD1 (6 bases). The length of the CDR3 is 16 residues. The germline CDR1 and CDR2 sequences are LGHNA and YSLEER. The V and J ends lost 0 bases and 1 base respectively, with 11 bases between them. CDR3 nucleotide sequence: TGCGCCAGCAGCCAAGACGTGGGGGCCCGCACAGATACGCAGTATTTT. This encodes CASSQDVGARTDTQYF.

The genes are TRBV30 and TRBJ2-7; TRBD2 matches at 11 bases. The J segment lost 0 bases and the V segment lost 2 bases, leaving 3 bases of the junction unmatched. There are 15 residues in the CDR3. Germline CDR1 and CDR2: GTSNPN and SVGIG (reference sequence). CDR3 sequence reads: CAWSLAGGSSYEQYV. CDR3 nucleotide sequence: TGTGCCTGGAGTTTAGCGGGGGGGAGCTCCTACGAGCAGTACGTC.

This clone was recorded a few times. The chain combines TRBV2 with TRBJ2-3; TRBD2 matches 7 bases. The germline gives CDR1 SNHLY, CDR2 FYNNEI. The J segment lost 0 bases and the V segment lost 5 bases, leaving 5 bases of the junction unmatched. The CDR3 has 15 residues. CDR3 in DNA: TGTGCCAGCAGTCGAACGGGAGGTAGCACAGATACGCAGTATTTT. It encodes CASSRTGGSTDTQYF. The full variable domain, its missing parts supplied by reference TRBV2 and TRBJ2-3, is EPEVTQTPSHQVTQMGQEVILRCVPISNHLYFYWYRQILGQKVEFLVSFYNNEISEKSEIFDDQFSVERPDGSNFTLKIRSTKLEDSAMYFCASSRTGGSTDTQYFGPGTRLTVL.

The sample holds a few counts of this clone. This sample includes further DNA sequences coding for the same CDR3. The chain couples TRBV30 to TRBJ2-7; tentatively, D is TRBD1 or TRBD2 (6 bases each). In germline, CDR1 is GTSNPN, CDR2 SVGIG (reference sequence). V lost 0 bases to trimming and J lost 7 bases, with 7 bases between them. This CDR3 contains 11 residues. CDR3 region: CAWSVGGEQYV. The DNA for the CDR3 is TGTGCCTGGAGTGTAGGGGGGGAGCAGTACGTC.

This clone occurred a few times. This CDR3 is also generated by other DNA sequences in the sample. This CDR3 is CASSLKETQYF. The CDR3 DNA sequence: TGCGCCAGCAGCTTGAAGGAGACCCAGTACTTC. The chain is built from TRBV5-1 and TRBJ2-5; unclear D gene. There are 11 residues in the CDR3. CDR1 is SGHRS, CDR2 YFSETQ, per germline. Trimming took 1 base from V and 5 from J, leaving 3 bases between them.

The chain is built from TRBV7-9 and TRBJ2-5; D is undetermined. Trimming pared 5 bases from V and 2 bases from J, leaving 12 bases between. The CDR3 extends over 14 amino acids. Looked up from germline, CDR1 is SEHNR and CDR2 is FQNEAQ (reference sequence). The CDR3 sequence is CASSPRTVQETQYF. For the CDR3, the DNA is TGTGCCAGCAGCCCGAGGACGGTTCAAGAGACCCAGTACTTC.

In this sample, this clone turned up a few times. This chain links TRBV15 with TRBJ1-1, with D unclear. Trimming stripped 1 base from V and 4 bases from J, with 7 bases between. The CDR3 totals 13 residues. The germline CDR1 and CDR2 sequences are LNHNV and YYDKDF (reference sequence). CDR3 nucleotide sequence: TGTGCCACCAGCAGAGCCGCGGGCACTGAAGCTTTCTTT. Encoded protein: CATSRAAGTEAFF.

The chain has TRBV5-1 and TRBJ2-1, with D perhaps being TRBD1 or TRBD2 (5 bases each). The CDR3 consists of 15 residues. V lost 0 bases and J 4 bases, leaving 11 bases between the germline ends. Germline lookup yields CDR1 SGHRS and CDR2 YFSETQ. This CDR3 reads CASSLVGDQYNEQFF. The DNA for the CDR3 is TGCGCCAGCAGCTTGGTTGGGGACCAGTACAATGAGCAGTTCTTC.

The rearrangement uses TRBV30 and TRBJ2-1; 10 positions match TRBD2. Trimming cost V 5 bases and J 9 bases; bases outside gene matches: 10. CDR1 is GTSNPN, CDR2 SVGIG, per germline (reference sequence). The CDR3 is made up of 14 amino acids. CDR3 loop: CAWFTSGVRGEQFF. Here the CDR3 DNA reads TGTGCCTGGTTCACTAGCGGGGTTCGAGGTGAGCAGTTCTTC.